A selection of T cell receptor beta chains follows, all from one sample in a study of OX40 agonist ivuxolimab in advanced cancers. Generated by immunoSEQ multiplex PCR, the TCRdb table keeps only in-frame clones and is missing some. Among 20,000 to 25,000 clones listed, 85% to 90% were seen once. The starting material was CD4+ or CD8+ T cells sorted from blood, obtained in a trial of the OX40 agonist ivuxolimab. All receptors derive from an adult with an advanced solid tumor such as melanoma, head and neck, liver or kidney cancer. Both conserved end residues are part of each CDR3. D genes are given only for firm matches. Rows give clone size only sometimes, using once, few, many, or a class for an expanded clone.

D gene	V gene	clone size	J gene	CDR3 protein	CDR3 DNA
NA	TRBV27	NA	TRBJ2-5	CASSLWWGSAQETQYF	TGTGCCAGCAGTTTATGGTGGGGGTCGGCACAAGAGACCCAGTACTTC
NA	TRBV13	NA	TRBJ1-6	CASSDYDGTYNSPLHF	TGTGCCAGCAGCGACTACGACGGCACCTATAATTCACCCCTCCACTTT
NA	TRBV9	NA	TRBJ2-1	CASSAGDYNEQFF	TGTGCCAGCAGCGCCGGGGATTACAATGAGCAGTTCTTC
TRBD1	TRBV2	NA	TRBJ1-5	CASSPGQYNQPQHF	TGTGCCAGCAGCCCGGGACAGTACAATCAGCCCCAGCATTTT
NA	TRBV5-1	few	TRBJ1-5	CASSLDSREPQHF	TGCGCCAGCAGCTTGGACAGTCGAGAGCCCCAGCATTTT
NA	TRBV7-9	medium-sized	TRBJ2-1	CASSRSGYNEQFF	TGTGCCAGCAGTCGATCAGGGTACAATGAGCAGTTCTTC
NA	TRBV5-6	NA	TRBJ1-1	CASSLGTEAFF	TGTGCCAGCAGCTTGGGCACTGAAGCTTTCTTT
NA	TRBV7-9	NA	TRBJ2-3	CASSLEVGLDTQYF	TGTGCCAGCAGCTTAGAGGTTGGGTTGGATACGCAGTATTTT
NA	TRBV18	NA	TRBJ1-2	CASSPPDSLYGYTF	TGTGCCAGCTCACCCCCCGACAGTCTCTATGGCTACACCTTC
NA	TRBV11-2	NA	TRBJ1-2	CASSAEGPNYGYTF	TGTGCCAGCAGTGCCGAGGGGCCTAACTATGGCTACACCTTC
NA	TRBV6-5	NA	TRBJ1-2	CASSSGLNYGYTF	TGTGCCAGCAGCTCCGGACTGAACTATGGCTACACCTTC
NA	TRBV19	NA	TRBJ2-4	CASSLQGQTENIQYF	TGTGCCAGTAGTCTCCAGGGGCAGACCGAAAACATTCAGTACTTC
TRBD1	TRBV6-5	NA	TRBJ2-7	CASRAHSTGDEQYF	TGTGCCAGCAGGGCACATTCGACAGGGGACGAGCAGTACTTC
NA	TRBV5-6	NA	TRBJ1-1	CASSPLGYTEAFF	TGTGCCAGCAGCCCGTTAGGGTACACTGAAGCTTTCTTT
NA	TRBV7-9	NA	TRBJ2-7	CASSSPYEQYF	TGTGCCAGCAGCTCCCCTTACGAGCAGTACTTC
NA	TRBV11-2	few	TRBJ1-1	CASSPSYWEAFF	TGTGCCAGCAGCCCTTCCTACTGGGAAGCTTTCTTT
NA	TRBV6-6	NA	TRBJ1-4	CASSLLEGPNEKLFF	TGTGCCAGCAGTCTCCTGGAGGGGCCTAATGAAAAACTGTTTTTT
TRBD1	TRBV9	NA	TRBJ2-2	CASGEGAGELFF	TGTGCCAGCGGAGAGGGGGCAGGGGAGCTGTTTTTT
NA	TRBV7-6	few	TRBJ2-1	CASSPLGPNNEQFF	TGTGCCAGCAGCCCGCTGGGCCCGAACAATGAGCAGTTCTTC
NA	TRBV7-9	NA	TRBJ2-7	CASSTPQGAFDEQYF	TGTGCCAGCAGCACCCCACAGGGCGCGTTTGACGAGCAGTACTTC
TRBD1	TRBV9	NA	TRBJ2-5	CASTQGAFEETQYF	TGTGCCAGCACACAGGGGGCTTTCGAGGAGACCCAGTACTTC
TRBD2	TRBV11-2	NA	TRBJ2-3	CASGGGSRQGYTDTQYF	TGTGCCAGCGGCGGGGGGTCTCGCCAAGGGTACACAGATACGCAGTATTTT
NA	TRBV7-9	once	TRBJ2-5	CASSSAPMGGQETQYF	TGTGCCAGCAGCTCAGCGCCTATGGGGGGCCAAGAGACCCAGTACTTC
NA	TRBV13	NA	TRBJ2-5	CASSLGTVKETQYF	TGTGCCAGCAGCTTAGGGACTGTGAAAGAGACCCAGTACTTC
TRBD2	TRBV6-5	NA	TRBJ2-7	CASSTGGHYEQYF	TGTGCCAGCAGTACGGGGGGGCACTACGAGCAGTACTTC
TRBD1	TRBV9	NA	TRBJ2-1	CASSKQGYEQFF	TGTGCCAGCAGTAAACAGGGGTATGAGCAGTTCTTC
NA	TRBV4-2	NA	TRBJ1-4	CASSQDTEDRPTNEKLFF	TGTGCCAGCAGCCAAGATACCGAGGACAGACCAACTAATGAAAAACTGTTTTTT
NA	TRBV6-1	NA	TRBJ2-2	CASSQVGQLGTGELFF	TGTGCCAGCAGTCAAGTGGGTCAATTGGGGACCGGGGAGCTGTTTTTT
TRBD1	TRBV28	NA	TRBJ1-1	CASSLTGGNTEAFF	TGTGCCAGCAGTTTGACAGGGGGCAACACTGAAGCTTTCTTT
NA	TRBV14	NA	TRBJ1-1	CASSQWGSPTEAFF	TGTGCCAGCAGCCAATGGGGGAGTCCCACTGAAGCTTTCTTT
NA	TRBV5-4	NA	TRBJ2-1	CASSSGWNEQFF	TGTGCCAGCTCGTCAGGGTGGAATGAGCAGTTCTTC
TRBD1	TRBV9	once	TRBJ2-1	CASSAQGAGEQFF	TGTGCCAGCAGCGCCCAGGGGGCAGGGGAGCAGTTCTTC
NA	TRBV27	NA	TRBJ1-2	CASGAREGSYGYTF	TGTGCCAGCGGGGCCCGTGAGGGGAGCTATGGCTACACCTTC
NA	TRBV4-3	NA	TRBJ2-7	CASSQDLSGVSYEQYF	TGCGCCAGCAGCCAAGATCTGTCGGGGGTGAGCTACGAGCAGTACTTC
NA	TRBV5-8	NA	TRBJ2-7	CASSPLDGYYEQYF	TGTGCCAGCAGCCCCTTAGACGGCTACTACGAGCAGTACTTC
NA	TRBV5-1	NA	TRBJ2-7	CASSFRSQGTTYEQYF	TGCGCCAGCAGCTTTAGGTCCCAAGGCACTACCTACGAGCAGTACTTC
TRBD1	TRBV13	NA	TRBJ1-2	CASSDPQGADYGYTF	TGTGCCAGCAGCGATCCACAGGGGGCGGACTATGGCTACACCTTC
NA	TRBV27	once	TRBJ2-7	CASSFGTTYEQYF	TGTGCCAGCAGTTTCGGGACCACCTACGAGCAGTACTTC
NA	TRBV18	NA	TRBJ1-2	CASSPNPGQTNYGYTF	TGTGCCAGCTCACCAAATCCGGGACAAACTAACTATGGCTACACCTTC
TRBD1	TRBV10-1	NA	TRBJ2-3	CASQGGPDTQYF	TGCGCCTCGCAAGGGGGCCCAGATACGCAGTATTTT
NA	TRBV27	few	TRBJ1-1	CASSFRNTEAFF	TGTGCCAGCAGTTTCCGGAACACTGAAGCTTTCTTT
NA	TRBV28	NA	TRBJ1-5	CASSLIGSSNQPQHF	TGTGCCAGCAGTTTGATCGGATCCAGCAATCAGCCCCAGCATTTT
TRBD1	TRBV7-3	NA	TRBJ2-7	CASSAGTGNYEQYF	TGTGCCAGCAGTGCCGGGACAGGGAACTACGAGCAGTACTTC
NA	TRBV4-1	NA	TRBJ2-2	CASSLRQNTGELFF	TGCGCCAGCAGCCTACGACAGAACACCGGGGAGCTGTTTTTT
NA	TRBV4-1	NA	TRBJ1-2	CASSHATGTNPVGGYTF	TGCGCCAGCAGCCATGCTACCGGGACAAACCCTGTTGGTGGCTACACCTTC
NA	TRBV6-5	once	TRBJ2-7	CASSSSLGRSWYEQYF	TGTGCCAGCAGTTCCTCCTTAGGGCGCAGCTGGTACGAGCAGTACTTC
NA	TRBV4-3	NA	TRBJ2-7	CASSQVSGVYSYEQYF	TGCGCCAGCAGCCAAGTCTCAGGGGTTTACTCCTACGAGCAGTACTTC
NA	TRBV7-9	NA	TRBJ2-1	CASSLGEGRYNEQFF	TGTGCCAGCAGCTTAGGTGAGGGTAGGTACAATGAGCAGTTCTTC
NA	TRBV7-3	NA	TRBJ2-6	CASSLISGNGANVLTF	TGTGCCAGCAGCTTAATATCCGGGAATGGGGCCAACGTCCTGACTTTC
NA	TRBV4-3	NA	TRBJ2-1	CASSQGRGEGHEQFF	TGCGCCAGCAGCCAGGGTAGGGGGGAGGGCCATGAGCAGTTCTTC
TRBD1	TRBV13	NA	TRBJ2-7	CASSPGTGALKQYF	TGTGCCAGCAGTCCCGGGACAGGGGCTCTCAAGCAGTACTTC
NA	TRBV9	NA	TRBJ1-3	CASSRTVSSGNTIYF	TGTGCCAGCAGCAGGACAGTGAGCTCTGGAAACACCATATATTTT
NA	TRBV2	NA	TRBJ2-1	CASSLDRLSYNGQFF	TGTGCCAGCAGCTTGGACAGACTCTCCTACAATGGGCAGTTCTTC